These T cell receptor beta chains were read from a single sample in a study of cytomegalovirus exposure and HLA in healthy donors. The data were produced by immunoSEQ multiplex PCR, yet TCRdb's version contains in-frame clones alone and is incomplete. The table shows 70,000 to 95,000 clones, with roughly 58% occurring only once. Sequencing was carried out using PBMCs. All receptors come from a woman aged 30 to 39 in good health and CMV-seropositive. The CDR3 runs from the conserved cysteine through the conserved F or W.

J gene,V gene,CDR3 protein
TRBJ1-2,TRBV28,CASRTGTALYGYTF
TRBJ2-2,TRBV5-1,CASSSGVSGELFF
TRBJ2-7,TRBV6-5,CASSEVQSYEQYF
TRBJ1-2,TRBV30,CAWSVMRGAGGYTF
TRBJ1-1,TRBV27,CASSPSGTEAFF
TRBJ2-6,TRBV9,CASSAQGSGANVLTF
TRBJ2-3,TRBV6-4,CASSVSGGTDTQYF
TRBJ1-4,TRBV6-1,CAVVGTGVANEKLFF
TRBJ2-4,TRBV7-9,CASSSSFRANIQYF
TRBJ2-7,TRBV6-5,CASRPGRDYEQYF
TRBJ2-7,TRBV27,CASSLKGGGAPYEQYF
TRBJ2-7,TRBV7-9,CSSSFEDF
TRBJ1-2,TRBV19,CASSPQGVNYGYTF
TRBJ1-1,TRBV2,CASSEALGTGGFGDTEAFF
TRBJ1-2,TRBV19,CASSISNRDRGSYTF
TRBJ1-4,TRBV6-6,CASSYSVPGGKLFF
TRBJ1-1,TRBV5-4,CASRLRQGKGESTEAFF
TRBJ1-6,TRBV7-9,CASSRAEGLNSPLHF
TRBJ1-5,TRBV10-3,CAISATGNQPQHF
TRBJ1-2,TRBV19,CASRSNGGQGYPF
TRBJ2-5,TRBV13,CASSLGGAQETQYF
TRBJ2-1,TRBV23-1,CASSQSAGQGRIRNRYNEQFF
TRBJ1-3,TRBV7-8,CASSRRERKDSGNTIYF
TRBJ2-1,TRBV19,CASSNSGTGTREQFF
TRBJ2-7,TRBV6-1,CASSQGEVSYEQYF
TRBJ2-3,TRBV4-2,CASSQDRGVGAGGDTQYF